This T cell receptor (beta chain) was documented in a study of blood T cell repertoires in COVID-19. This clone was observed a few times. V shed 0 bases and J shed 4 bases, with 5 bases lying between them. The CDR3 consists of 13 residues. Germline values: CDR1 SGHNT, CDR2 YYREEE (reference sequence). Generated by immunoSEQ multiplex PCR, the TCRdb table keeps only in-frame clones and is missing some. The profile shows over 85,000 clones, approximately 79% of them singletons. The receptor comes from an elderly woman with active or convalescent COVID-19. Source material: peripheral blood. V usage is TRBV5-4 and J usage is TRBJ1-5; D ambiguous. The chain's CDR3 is CASSLGQNQPQHF. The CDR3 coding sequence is TGTGCCAGCAGCTTGGGCCAGAATCAGCCCCAGCATTTT.